Listed below are T cell receptor beta chains from one sample, sequenced in a study of immune cell composition in non-small cell lung cancer. Clones were read by immunoSEQ multiplex PCR, and TCRdb kept only the in-frame ones, dropping some. The data hold approximately 6,700 clones, with roughly two thirds observed a single time. The specimen was non-adjacent lung tissue. These TCRs come from a human donor with non-small cell lung cancer. The CDR3 runs from the conserved cysteine through the conserved F or W. The order of the fields is CDR3 DNA, CDR3 protein, J gene, clone size, D gene, V gene. D genes are given only for firm matches. Not every row has a clone size; where given, it reads once, few, many or a size class.

CDR3nt: TGTGCCAGCAGCTTCGACAGGGGAGGTGAAAAACTGTTTTTT
CDR3aa: CASSFDRGGEKLFF
j_gene: TRBJ1-4
abundance: few
d_gene: TRBD1
v_gene: TRBV7-6

CDR3nt: TGTGCCAGCAGTGAAGCGCGGGGCCCCCAAGAGACCCAGTACTTC
CDR3aa: CASSEARGPQETQYF
j_gene: TRBJ2-5
abundance: NA
d_gene: NA
v_gene: TRBV2

CDR3nt: TGTGCCAGCAGCTTAGGGGGACTAGCGGTGTACCAAGAGACCCAGTACTTC
CDR3aa: CASSLGGLAVYQETQYF
j_gene: TRBJ2-5
abundance: NA
d_gene: TRBD2
v_gene: TRBV7-2

CDR3nt: TGCGCCAGCAGCCGGGACAGGGGTAATGAAAAACTGTTTTTT
CDR3aa: CASSRDRGNEKLFF
j_gene: TRBJ1-4
abundance: NA
d_gene: TRBD1
v_gene: TRBV5-1

CDR3nt: TGTGCCAGCAGTCCCCCCGGTGGCGCAATTGTTGGGGGGAGCTATGGCTACACCTTC
CDR3aa: CASSPPGGAIVGGSYGYTF
j_gene: TRBJ1-2
abundance: NA
d_gene: NA
v_gene: TRBV28

CDR3nt: TGCGCCAGCAGCTTGGGAGGACTAGCGGCTTACAATGAGCAGTTCTTC
CDR3aa: CASSLGGLAAYNEQFF
j_gene: TRBJ2-1
abundance: NA
d_gene: TRBD2
v_gene: TRBV5-1

CDR3nt: TGTGCCACACAAACCGGAGGACCCAATGAGCAGTTCTTC
CDR3aa: CATQTGGPNEQFF
j_gene: TRBJ2-1
abundance: few
d_gene: NA
v_gene: TRBV5-4

CDR3nt: TGTGCCAGCAGTCACGGGAGGGAGGACTCCTATAATTCACCCCTCCACTTT
CDR3aa: CASSHGREDSYNSPLHF
j_gene: TRBJ1-6
abundance: large
d_gene: NA
v_gene: TRBV2

CDR3nt: TGTGCCAGCAGTGAACGTCTAAACTATGGCTACACCTTC
CDR3aa: CASSERLNYGYTF
j_gene: TRBJ1-2
abundance: NA
d_gene: NA
v_gene: TRBV2

CDR3nt: TGTGCCAGCAGTATCGACAGCTCCTACGAGCAGTACTTC
CDR3aa: CASSIDSSYEQYF
j_gene: TRBJ2-7
abundance: NA
d_gene: NA
v_gene: TRBV28

CDR3nt: TGTGCCAGCAGTTTACGACAGGGGGCACATGGCTACACCTTC
CDR3aa: CASSLRQGAHGYTF
j_gene: TRBJ1-2
abundance: once
d_gene: TRBD1
v_gene: TRBV28

CDR3nt: TGTGCCAGCAGCTCCCCCCGGGGTGAAAAACTGTTTTTT
CDR3aa: CASSSPRGEKLFF
j_gene: TRBJ1-4
abundance: NA
d_gene: NA
v_gene: TRBV13

CDR3nt: TGTGCCATCAAGGGGGGACAGGGACCCTATGGCTACACCTTC
CDR3aa: CAIKGGQGPYGYTF
j_gene: TRBJ1-2
abundance: NA
d_gene: TRBD1
v_gene: TRBV28

CDR3nt: TGCGCCAGCAGCGACGATGGACAGCTCTATGGCTACACCTTC
CDR3aa: CASSDDGQLYGYTF
j_gene: TRBJ1-2
abundance: medium-sized
d_gene: NA
v_gene: TRBV5-1

CDR3nt: TGCGCCAGCGGTACAGGGGCAGAGGCTGAAGCTTTCTTT
CDR3aa: CASGTGAEAEAFF
j_gene: TRBJ1-1
abundance: NA
d_gene: TRBD1
v_gene: TRBV5-1

CDR3nt: TGTGCCAGCGGAGGACAGAACCTCCAAGAGACCCAGTACTTC
CDR3aa: CASGGQNLQETQYF
j_gene: TRBJ2-5
abundance: NA
d_gene: NA
v_gene: TRBV2

CDR3nt: TGTGCCAGCAGTTTAGCCTTCTCTTCTATGAACACTGAAGCTTTCTTT
CDR3aa: CASSLAFSSMNTEAFF
j_gene: TRBJ1-1
abundance: medium-sized
d_gene: NA
v_gene: TRBV27

CDR3nt: TGCGCCAGCAGTGAGGGACTAGCGGGGGCCTACGAGCAGTACTTC
CDR3aa: CASSEGLAGAYEQYF
j_gene: TRBJ2-7
abundance: NA
d_gene: TRBD2
v_gene: TRBV10-1

CDR3nt: TGCGCCAGCAGCCTACTAGCGGGGGCTGGCTACGAGCAGTACTTC
CDR3aa: CASSLLAGAGYEQYF
j_gene: TRBJ2-7
abundance: NA
d_gene: TRBD2
v_gene: TRBV4-1

CDR3nt: TGTGCCAGCAGCTCGTACAGGGGGCGTTGGAATTCACCCCTCCACTTT
CDR3aa: CASSSYRGRWNSPLHF
j_gene: TRBJ1-6
abundance: few
d_gene: TRBD1
v_gene: TRBV5-6

CDR3nt: TGCGCCAGCAGCTTGGTTGGGGCCGGCACTGAAGCTTTCTTT
CDR3aa: CASSLVGAGTEAFF
j_gene: TRBJ1-1
abundance: NA
d_gene: NA
v_gene: TRBV5-1

CDR3nt: TGTGCCAGCAGCCCTGCCGGGACTATAAACAATGAGCAGTTCTTC
CDR3aa: CASSPAGTINNEQFF
j_gene: TRBJ2-1
abundance: NA
d_gene: TRBD2
v_gene: TRBV13

CDR3nt: TGTGCCAGCAGTTACACAGGCGGGAAACCCTACGAGCAGTACTTC
CDR3aa: CASSYTGGKPYEQYF
j_gene: TRBJ2-7
abundance: NA
d_gene: NA
v_gene: TRBV6-5

CDR3nt: TGTGCCAGCAGACACAGGTTTTTGGACACTGAAGCTTTCTTT
CDR3aa: CASRHRFLDTEAFF
j_gene: TRBJ1-1
abundance: NA
d_gene: NA
v_gene: TRBV6-5

CDR3nt: TGTGCCAGCAGCCAAGGGCAGACAGGGGAAAATCAGCCCCAGCATTTT
CDR3aa: CASSQGQTGENQPQHF
j_gene: TRBJ1-5
abundance: few
d_gene: TRBD1
v_gene: TRBV7-9

CDR3nt: TGTGCCAGCAGCCGTCGACTAGCCTCCGGGGAGCTGTTTTTT
CDR3aa: CASSRRLASGELFF
j_gene: TRBJ2-2
abundance: NA
d_gene: TRBD2
v_gene: TRBV11-2

CDR3nt: TGTGCCTCAGAGGGGGGGACGAGACAAGAGACCCAGTACTTC
CDR3aa: CASEGGTRQETQYF
j_gene: TRBJ2-5
abundance: NA
d_gene: NA
v_gene: TRBV30

CDR3nt: TGCAGCGTCCGATTTGGGCTGGATGAGCAGTTCTTC
CDR3aa: CSVRFGLDEQFF
j_gene: TRBJ2-1
abundance: NA
d_gene: NA
v_gene: TRBV29-1

CDR3nt: TGTGCCAGCAGTTTATCAGCAGGGGGAGTCCATACGCAGTATTTT
CDR3aa: CASSLSAGGVHTQYF
j_gene: TRBJ2-3
abundance: NA
d_gene: TRBD1
v_gene: TRBV28

CDR3nt: TGTGCCAGCAGTTATCAGGCTGGCGCTAACTATGGCTACACCTTC
CDR3aa: CASSYQAGANYGYTF
j_gene: TRBJ1-2
abundance: NA
d_gene: NA
v_gene: TRBV6-5

CDR3nt: TGTGCCAGCAAACTAGCGGGGGGGAACCAAGAGACCCAGTACTTC
CDR3aa: CASKLAGGNQETQYF
j_gene: TRBJ2-5
abundance: NA
d_gene: TRBD2
v_gene: TRBV6-6

CDR3nt: TGTGCCAGCAGGGGAGTAGGTACTGAAGCTTTCTTT
CDR3aa: CASRGVGTEAFF
j_gene: TRBJ1-1
abundance: NA
d_gene: NA
v_gene: TRBV6-5

CDR3nt: TGTGCCAGCAGTCCTTTTAGCGGGTTCGAGCAGTTCTTC
CDR3aa: CASSPFSGFEQFF
j_gene: TRBJ2-1
abundance: NA
d_gene: TRBD2
v_gene: TRBV6-5

CDR3nt: TGTGCCAGCGAAGGCGGGATTAGCACAGATACGCAGTATTTT
CDR3aa: CASEGGISTDTQYF
j_gene: TRBJ2-3
abundance: once
d_gene: NA
v_gene: TRBV2

CDR3nt: TGTGCCAGCAGTAGAACGACTAGCGGGAGTCTGAGCACAGATACGCAGTATTTT
CDR3aa: CASSRTTSGSLSTDTQYF
j_gene: TRBJ2-3
abundance: NA
d_gene: TRBD2
v_gene: TRBV27

CDR3nt: TGTGCCAGCAGGAGACCCAGTGGCGGTACAACTGAAGCTTTCTTT
CDR3aa: CASRRPSGGTTEAFF
j_gene: TRBJ1-1
abundance: few
d_gene: NA
v_gene: TRBV7-9

CDR3nt: TGTGCCAGCTCTCCCGGGACAGGGACGACCTACGAGCAGTACTTC
CDR3aa: CASSPGTGTTYEQYF
j_gene: TRBJ2-7
abundance: NA
d_gene: TRBD1
v_gene: TRBV18

CDR3nt: TGTGCCAGCAGTTTAATCCCCTCGGGTGGGGGGGCCTTCTACGAGCAGTACTTC
CDR3aa: CASSLIPSGGGAFYEQYF
j_gene: TRBJ2-7
abundance: NA
d_gene: NA
v_gene: TRBV27

CDR3nt: TGTGCCAGCAGCAAGAATTCGATCACAGGGGGTGGCTACACCTTC
CDR3aa: CASSKNSITGGGYTF
j_gene: TRBJ1-2
abundance: NA
d_gene: TRBD1
v_gene: TRBV27

CDR3nt: TGTGCCAGTAGTTCCCAAAGACTAGCGGGGGGCAATGAGCAGTTCTTC
CDR3aa: CASSSQRLAGGNEQFF
j_gene: TRBJ2-1
abundance: NA
d_gene: TRBD2
v_gene: TRBV19

CDR3nt: TGTGCCAGCAGCTTGAGGGCCGGGGAGCTGTTTTTT
CDR3aa: CASSLRAGELFF
j_gene: TRBJ2-2
abundance: few
d_gene: NA
v_gene: TRBV7-3

CDR3nt: TGTGCCATCAGTGAGTCGACAGATCAACAGATTAGGGTTTACGAGCAGTACTTC
CDR3aa: CAISESTDQQIRVYEQYF
j_gene: TRBJ2-7
abundance: once
d_gene: NA
v_gene: TRBV10-3

CDR3nt: TGCGCCAGCAGCACTGCGGGGGGCGCGAACACTGAAGCTTTCTTT
CDR3aa: CASSTAGGANTEAFF
j_gene: TRBJ1-1
abundance: NA
d_gene: NA
v_gene: TRBV5-1

CDR3nt: TGTGCCAGCAGCGGACTAGCGGGAGGGCCGGATGAGCAGTTCTTC
CDR3aa: CASSGLAGGPDEQFF
j_gene: TRBJ2-1
abundance: NA
d_gene: TRBD2
v_gene: TRBV6-5

CDR3nt: TGTGCCAGCAGTGACCGGGACAACAATGAGCAGTTCTTC
CDR3aa: CASSDRDNNEQFF
j_gene: TRBJ2-1
abundance: few
d_gene: NA
v_gene: TRBV6-4

CDR3nt: TGTGCCAGCAGCCCCGCGTCCTTAAACCGGGGGGAGCTGTTTTTT
CDR3aa: CASSPASLNRGELFF
j_gene: TRBJ2-2
abundance: NA
d_gene: NA
v_gene: TRBV7-3

CDR3nt: TGCGCCAGCAGTCCCGGACAGGGAAGCTATGGCTACACCTTC
CDR3aa: CASSPGQGSYGYTF
j_gene: TRBJ1-2
abundance: NA
d_gene: TRBD1
v_gene: TRBV4-3

CDR3nt: TGTGCCAGCAGCCGATCCAGGGATTGGGTGGAGACCCAGTACTTC
CDR3aa: CASSRSRDWVETQYF
j_gene: TRBJ2-5
abundance: NA
d_gene: NA
v_gene: TRBV2

CDR3nt: TGCGCCAGCATCGCGGGACGGGAGAACACTGAAGCTTTCTTT
CDR3aa: CASIAGRENTEAFF
j_gene: TRBJ1-1
abundance: NA
d_gene: NA
v_gene: TRBV5-1

CDR3nt: TGTGCCAGCAAAAAACTAGCGGGGGGACCAGATACGCAGTATTTT
CDR3aa: CASKKLAGGPDTQYF
j_gene: TRBJ2-3
abundance: NA
d_gene: TRBD2
v_gene: TRBV2

CDR3nt: TGTGCCTGGAGGGCCCGTCCCCTCGAGACCCAGTACTTC
CDR3aa: CAWRARPLETQYF
j_gene: TRBJ2-5
abundance: NA
d_gene: NA
v_gene: TRBV30

CDR3nt: TGTGCCAGCAGCGCGGGACAGGGGGCGTCATACGAGCAGTACTTC
CDR3aa: CASSAGQGASYEQYF
j_gene: TRBJ2-7
abundance: few
d_gene: TRBD1
v_gene: TRBV11-3

CDR3nt: TGTGCCTGGGGCCGGGGGACCTATGGCTACACCTTC
CDR3aa: CAWGRGTYGYTF
j_gene: TRBJ1-2
abundance: NA
d_gene: NA
v_gene: TRBV30

CDR3nt: TGTGCCAGCAGTGAAGCAACTCAAGAGCAGTTCTTC
CDR3aa: CASSEATQEQFF
j_gene: TRBJ2-1
abundance: NA
d_gene: NA
v_gene: TRBV6-9

CDR3nt: TGTGCCAGCAGTCCACATATCAAGCGAGAGACCCAGTACTTC
CDR3aa: CASSPHIKRETQYF
j_gene: TRBJ2-5
abundance: NA
d_gene: NA
v_gene: TRBV27

CDR3nt: TGTGCCAGCAGTTCTGGGGGCTGGGAGACCCAGTACTTC
CDR3aa: CASSSGGWETQYF
j_gene: TRBJ2-5
abundance: NA
d_gene: NA
v_gene: TRBV28